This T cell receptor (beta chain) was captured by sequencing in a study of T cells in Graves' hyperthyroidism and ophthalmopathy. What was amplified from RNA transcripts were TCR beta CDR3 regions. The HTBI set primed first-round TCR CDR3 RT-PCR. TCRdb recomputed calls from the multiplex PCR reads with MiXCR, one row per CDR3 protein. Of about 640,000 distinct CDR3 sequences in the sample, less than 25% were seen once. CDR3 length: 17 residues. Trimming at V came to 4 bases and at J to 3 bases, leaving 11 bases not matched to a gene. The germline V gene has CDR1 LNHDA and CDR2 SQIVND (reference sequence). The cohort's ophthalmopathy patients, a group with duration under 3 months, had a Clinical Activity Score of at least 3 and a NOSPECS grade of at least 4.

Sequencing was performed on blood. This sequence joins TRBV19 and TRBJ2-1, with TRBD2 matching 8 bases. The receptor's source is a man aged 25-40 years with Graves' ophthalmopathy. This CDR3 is CASSRSGRVGDYNEQFF. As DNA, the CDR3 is TGTGCCAGTAGTAGAAGCGGGAGAGTCGGCGACTACAATGAGCAGTTCTTC.